The 29 T cell receptor beta chains below all came from one sample that was sequenced in a study of shared clonotypes between healthy human individuals. TCRdb keeps only in-frame clones here, not all; method: immunoSEQ multiplex PCR. This sample carries 2 million to 3 million clones, approximately 94% of them seen once, and the ten largest clones take approximately 0.37%. Sequencing was performed on naive CD4+ T cells from PBMCs. As to subset: CD45RA+ positively selected. These receptor sequences come from a man aged 18-30 years in good health. Some clones in this sample may be carry-over from other donors' samples.

The chain is built from TRBV5-1 and TRBJ2-1, with 9 positions matching TRBD2. The junction had 12 bases not matched to a gene; V was cut back by 1 base and J by 7 bases. The CDR3 runs 17 residues. Germline values: CDR1 SGHRS, CDR2 YFSETQ. CDR3 loop: CASSLHLAGNSGNEQFF. The CDR3 region has the DNA TGCGCCAGCAGCTTGCATCTAGCGGGAAATTCTGGTAATGAGCAGTTCTTC.

This clone appeared a single time. CDR3 DNA: TGTGCCAGCAGCTTAGGGAACGACTATGGCTACACCTTC. This codes for CASSLGNDYGYTF. V is TRBV7-9 and J is TRBJ1-2; D is undetermined. Trimming took off 1 base at V and 3 bases at J, with 6 bases between the two ends. The CDR3 sequence is 13 residues long. Germline V gene lookup returns CDR1 SEHNR and CDR2 FQNEAQ (reference sequence).

Here the CDR3 reads CASSVGVPGTSHSYEQYF. The CDR3 coding sequence is TGTGCCAGCAGCGTAGGGGTCCCCGGGACTTCCCATTCCTACGAGCAGTACTTC. J is TRBJ2-7 and V is TRBV9; TRBD2 is a possible D gene (6 bases). This CDR3 has 18 amino acids. The V and J ends lost 0 bases and 1 base respectively, with 20 bases between them. Looked up from germline, CDR1 is SGDLS and CDR2 is YYNGEE. The full variable domain, with the rest looked up from reference TRBV9 and TRBJ2-7, is DSGVTQTPKHLITATGQRVTLRCSPRSGDLSVYWYQQSLDQGLQFLIQYYNGEERAKGNILERFSAQQFPDLHSELNLSSLELGDSALYFCASSVGVPGTSHSYEQYFGPGTRLTVT.

This chain connects TRBV28 to TRBJ2-3, with D possibly matching TRBD1 (6 bases). Germline V gene sequence: CDR1 MDHEN, CDR2 SYDVKM. The V end lost 5 bases, the J end lost 9 bases, and 18 bases lay between the germline ends. CDR3 size: 14 residues. CDR3 sequence reads: CASSAAYRVRTQYF. The CDR3 coding sequence is TGTGCCAGCAGTGCGGCCTACAGGGTTAGGACGCAGTATTTT.

J is TRBJ2-1 and V is TRBV27; 7 nucleotides align to TRBD2. This CDR3 comprises 14 residues. Germline CDR1 MNHEY, CDR2 SMNVEV (reference sequence). J gave up 5 bases and V 6 bases, and 7 bases lay outside the gene matches. DNA of the CDR3: TGTGCCAGCAGGGGATCTAGCGGTCACAATGAGCAGTTCTTC. This translates into CASRGSSGHNEQFF.

The chain has TRBV27 and TRBJ1-4, with 7 bases aligning to TRBD1. CDR3 length: 18 residues. The germline V gene has CDR1 MNHEY and CDR2 SMNVEV (reference sequence). Trimming at V came to 5 bases and at J to 1 base, leaving 13 bases not matched to a gene. The CDR3 here is CASSPSGTGALTNEKLFF. The CDR3 region has the DNA TGTGCCAGCAGTCCCTCTGGAACAGGGGCTTTAACTAATGAAAAACTGTTTTTT. Filled out from reference TRBV27 and TRBJ1-4, the complete variable domain reads EAQVTQNPRYLITVTGKKLTVTCSQNMNHEYMSWYRQDPGLGLRQIYYSMNVEVTDKGDVPEGYKVSRKEKRNFPLILESPSPNQTSLYFCASSPSGTGALTNEKLFFGSGTQLSVL.

The chain uses TRBV20-1 and TRBJ1-1, with 7 bases fitting TRBD1. The germline gives CDR1 DFQATT, CDR2 SNEGSKA (reference sequence). The CDR3 spans 11 residues. The V gene end was trimmed by 6 bases and the J gene end by 11 bases; junction bases not matched to a gene: 9. CDR3 region: CSAAAQGGAFF. The CDR3 bases are TGCAGTGCAGCCGCGCAGGGGGGTGCTTTCTTT.

The chain joins TRBV28 to TRBJ1-1; perhaps TRBD1 as D (5 bases). V was cut by 3 bases and J by 0 bases, with 26 bases left in between. This CDR3 is built from 20 residues. The V gene's germline CDR1 is MDHEN and CDR2 SYDVKM. CDR3 in DNA: TGTGCCAGCAGTTTTGAGTCCGGGACGACTAAAGGACCGATGAACACTGAAGCTTTCTTT. Translating gives CASSFESGTTKGPMNTEAFF.

CDR3 coding DNA: TGTGCCAGCAGCTTGGTGGGTGACTCCTACGAGCAGTACTTC. This encodes CASSLVGDSYEQYF. The rearrangement links TRBV5-4 to TRBJ2-7; no definite D call. V dropped 0 bases and J dropped 0 bases, with 7 bases sitting between them. The germline V gene encodes CDR1 SGHNT and CDR2 YYREEE (reference sequence). This CDR3 region has 14 residues.

The rearrangement joins TRBV5-4 to TRBJ2-5; TRBD2 matches 16 bases. This CDR3 region has 18 residues. V shed 3 bases and J 4 bases; nucleotides not matched to a gene: 9. The V gene's germline CDR1 is SGHNT and CDR2 YYREEE (reference sequence). The CDR3 DNA follows: TGTGCCAGCAGCTCCGGGACTAGCGGGAGGGGGGACGGAGAGACCCAGTACTTC. Its translation: CASSSGTSGRGDGETQYF.

This chain uses TRBV5-1 with TRBJ2-5; 11 bases map to TRBD2. The germline CDR1 and CDR2 sequences are SGHRS and YFSETQ. V lost 2 bases to trimming and J lost 5 bases; unmatched junction nucleotides: 11. CDR3 length: 17 amino acids. The CDR3 is CASSFPALAGGRETQYF. The CDR3, as DNA: TGCGCCAGCAGCTTCCCCGCCCTAGCGGGAGGACGGGAGACCCAGTACTTC.

This clone was detected only once. This chain links TRBV28 with TRBJ1-5; no clear D gene. The V and J ends lost 2 bases and 5 bases respectively, with 13 bases between them. The germline V gene has CDR1 MDHEN and CDR2 SYDVKM. The CDR3 length is 15 residues. CDR3 residues: CASSLMDPGYQPQHF. DNA of the CDR3: TGTGCCAGCAGTTTAATGGACCCGGGGTATCAGCCCCAGCATTTT.

The chain couples TRBV27 to TRBJ2-2; D is perhaps TRBD2 (5 bases). Germline V gives CDR1 MNHEY, CDR2 SMNVEV (reference sequence). The CDR3 is 14 amino acids. The germline V and J ends were trimmed by 3 bases and 7 bases, with 12 bases remaining between them. In nucleotides, the CDR3 is TGTGCCAGCAGTTTCCAAAGAGCGGTCGGGGAGCTGTTTTTT. Translated, it gives CASSFQRAVGELFF.

V gene TRBV19 combines with J gene TRBJ2-4; 9 bases are a match to TRBD1. Looked up from germline, CDR1 is LNHDA and CDR2 is SQIVND (reference sequence). The junction had 8 bases not matched to a gene; V was cut back by 7 bases and J by 1 base. The CDR3 spans 16 residues. The CDR3 region is CASNTGQGFAKNIQYF. The CDR3 region has the DNA TGTGCCAGTAACACAGGACAGGGGTTCGCCAAAAACATTCAGTACTTC.

The chain uses TRBV2 and TRBJ1-1; D unclear. The V gene's germline CDR1 is SNHLY and CDR2 FYNNEI. This CDR3 has 13 residues. V dropped 7 bases and J dropped 0 bases, with 9 bases sitting between them. CDR3 in amino acids: CASKVGLNTEAFF. The DNA of the CDR3 is TGTGCCAGCAAGGTAGGGCTGAACACTGAAGCTTTCTTT.

V and J are TRBV4-1 and TRBJ1-1; 7 bases align to TRBD1. The CDR3 is made up of 16 amino acids. Per the germline V gene, CDR1 is MGHRA and CDR2 is YSYEKL. Trimming at V came to 5 bases and at J to 5 bases, leaving 14 bases not matched to a gene. CDR3 DNA sequence: TGCGCCAGCAGCGCAATTGGAAAGGGGGCGCGAACTGAAGCTTTCTTT. Translating it yields CASSAIGKGARTEAFF.

This chain connects TRBV5-1 to TRBJ2-7; a possible D gene is TRBD1 (6 bases). Germline V gene sequence: CDR1 SGHRS, CDR2 YFSETQ. This CDR3 region has 16 residues. V dropped 4 bases and J dropped 0 bases, with 17 bases sitting between them. This CDR3 is CASSDKPGHISYEQYF. CDR3 in DNA: TGCGCCAGCAGCGATAAACCGGGACATATCTCCTACGAGCAGTACTTC. Based on the CDR3 plus reference TRBV5-1 and TRBJ2-7, the full variable domain is KAGVTQTPRYLIKTRGQQVTLSCSPISGHRSVSWYQQTPGQGLQFLFEYFSETQRNKGNFPGRFSGRQFSNSRSEMNVSTLELGDSALYLCASSDKPGHISYEQYFGPGTRLTVT.

This CDR3 reads CASSLSRAQGNTIYF. CDR3 in DNA: TGTGCCAGCAGTTTATCAAGGGCCCAAGGAAACACCATATATTTT. V is TRBV28 and J is TRBJ1-3; D remains ambiguous. V lost 1 base and J 4 bases, leaving 11 bases between the germline ends. CDR3 length: 15 amino acids. CDR1 MDHEN and CDR2 SYDVKM come from the germline V gene.

The CDR3 reads CASSESGTAYNEQFF. CDR3 DNA: TGCGCCAGCAGTGAGTCGGGGACAGCATACAATGAGCAGTTCTTC. The gene calls are TRBV10-1 and TRBJ2-1; 7 nucleotides match TRBD1. CDR3 length equals 15 residues. The J segment lost 4 bases and the V segment lost 0 bases, leaving 3 bases of the junction unmatched. From germline, CDR1 is WNHNN and CDR2 SYGVQD (reference sequence).

The chain recombines TRBV28 with TRBJ2-1; D may be TRBD1 (7 bases). V was cut by 2 bases and J by 7 bases, with 12 bases left in between. CDR3 length equals 14 residues. CDR1 is MDHEN and CDR2 is SYDVKM in the germline V gene. CDR3 DNA sequence: TGTGCCAGCAGTTTAGAACAGGGGAGGAATGAGCAGTTCTTC. Its protein product is CASSLEQGRNEQFF.

This chain links TRBV6-1 with TRBJ1-1; 8 bases map to TRBD1. The J segment lost 1 base and the V segment lost 7 bases, leaving 5 bases of the junction unmatched. Germline V lookup: CDR1 MNHNS, CDR2 SASEGT. The CDR3 has 14 amino acids. The CDR3 reads CASIRTGRNTEAFF. In nucleotides, the CDR3 is TGTGCCAGCATAAGGACAGGGCGGAACACTGAAGCTTTCTTT.

The chain recombines TRBV30 with TRBJ2-1; 11 bases match TRBD1. The germline gives CDR1 GTSNPN, CDR2 SVGIG (reference sequence). V lost 4 bases to trimming and J lost 0 bases; unmatched junction nucleotides: 14. The CDR3 loop spans 19 amino acids. This CDR3 reads CAWIRSGTGGVSSYNEQFF. DNA for the CDR3: TGTGCCTGGATAAGGTCTGGGACAGGGGGAGTGAGCTCCTACAATGAGCAGTTCTTC.

The V call is TRBV4-1, the J call TRBJ2-3; weak D call: TRBD2 (5 bases). V shed 4 bases and J shed 0 bases, with 11 bases lying between them. Germline values: CDR1 MGHRA, CDR2 YSYEKL. This CDR3 has 15 amino acids. In DNA form, the CDR3 reads TGCGCCAGCAGCCTGCCAGGCGGGAGCACAGATACGCAGTATTTT. It specifies CASSLPGGSTDTQYF.

This chain joins TRBV9 and TRBJ1-2; D remains unclear. This CDR3 region has 14 residues. Trimming shortened V by 4 bases and J by 0 bases, and 10 bases separated the two germline ends. Germline CDR1 SGDLS, CDR2 YYNGEE. This CDR3 reads CASSRTGSNYGYTF. In DNA, the CDR3 is TGTGCCAGCAGCCGGACCGGTTCTAACTATGGCTACACCTTC.

This rearrangement joins TRBV6-5 to TRBJ1-1; the D gene is possibly TRBD1 (5 bases). CDR1 is MNHEY and CDR2 is SVGAGI in the germline V gene. Trimming cost V 4 bases and J 3 bases, with 12 bases left between them. CDR3 length: 14 amino acids. The CDR3 region has the DNA TGTGCCAGCAGTTTGCGGGGGAGGGACACTGAAGCTTTCTTT. Translating gives CASSLRGRDTEAFF.

With regard to this clone: The junction shows a germline mismatch at one end, possibly a read error. This chain joins TRBV7-9 and TRBJ1-2; no firm D call. This CDR3 has 17 amino acids. Germline V gives CDR1 SEHNR, CDR2 FQNEAQ (reference sequence). CDR3 region: CASSRQILQRANYGYTF. In nucleotides, the CDR3 is TGCGCCAGCAGCCGACAAATCCTACAGCGAGCTAACTATGGCTACACCTTC.

J is TRBJ2-1 and V is TRBV11-2; 12 nucleotides line up with TRBD2. V lost 4 bases, J lost 6 bases, and 7 bases stayed unmatched. In germline, CDR1 is SGHAT, CDR2 FQNNGV. This CDR3 contains 16 residues. The CDR3 sequence is CASSSRLAGEGNEQFF. CDR3 coding DNA: TGTGCCAGCAGCTCTAGACTAGCGGGAGAGGGCAATGAGCAGTTCTTC.

The V gene is TRBV19, the J gene TRBJ2-1, with 9 nucleotides matching TRBD2. The CDR3 consists of 15 residues. V trimming: 6 bases; J trimming: 5 bases; junction bases outside the gene matches: 8. Germline assignment: CDR1 LNHDA and CDR2 SQIVND (reference sequence). The CDR3 DNA sequence: TGTGCCAGTAGAGGGGGACTAGCCCAAGACAATGAGCAGTTCTTC. This encodes CASRGGLAQDNEQFF.

CDR3 in amino acids: CASSIGGGRAFF. DNA for the CDR3: TGTGCCAGTAGTATTGGGGGAGGGAGAGCTTTCTTT. The V gene is TRBV19, the J gene TRBJ1-1; D is possibly TRBD1 (5 bases). CDR3 length equals 12 residues. V shed 3 bases and J shed 10 bases, with 12 bases lying between them. Germline V gene lookup returns CDR1 LNHDA and CDR2 SQIVND (reference sequence).